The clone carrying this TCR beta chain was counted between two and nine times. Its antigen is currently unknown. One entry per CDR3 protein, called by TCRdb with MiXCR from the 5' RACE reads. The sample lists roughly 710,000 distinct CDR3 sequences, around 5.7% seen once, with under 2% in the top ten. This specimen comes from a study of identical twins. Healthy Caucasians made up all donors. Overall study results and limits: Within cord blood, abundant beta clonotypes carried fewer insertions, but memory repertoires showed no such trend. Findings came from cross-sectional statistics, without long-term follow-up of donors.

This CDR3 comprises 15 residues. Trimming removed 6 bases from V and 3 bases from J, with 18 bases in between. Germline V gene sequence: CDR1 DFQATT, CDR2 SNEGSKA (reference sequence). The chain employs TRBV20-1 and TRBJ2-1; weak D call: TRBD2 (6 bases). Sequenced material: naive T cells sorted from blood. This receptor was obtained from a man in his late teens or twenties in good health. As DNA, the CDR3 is TGCAGTGCCCTGCTTGGGGGGTCCTTCTACAATGAGCAGTTCTTC. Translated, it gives CSALLGGSFYNEQFF.